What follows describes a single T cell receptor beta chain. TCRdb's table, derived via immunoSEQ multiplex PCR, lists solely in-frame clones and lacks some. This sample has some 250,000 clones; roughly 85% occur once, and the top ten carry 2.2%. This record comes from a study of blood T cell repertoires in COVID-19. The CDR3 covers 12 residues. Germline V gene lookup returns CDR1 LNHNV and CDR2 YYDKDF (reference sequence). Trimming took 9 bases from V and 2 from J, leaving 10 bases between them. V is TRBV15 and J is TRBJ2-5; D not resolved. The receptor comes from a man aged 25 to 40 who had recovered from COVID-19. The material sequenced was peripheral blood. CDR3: CATPRRQETQYF. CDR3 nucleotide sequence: TGTGCCACTCCCCGCCGGCAAGAGACCCAGTACTTC.